This TCR beta chain was retrieved from a study of regulatory T cells in long-lasting Graves disease. Findings and caveats of the study: Among the persistent patients, roughly 2,500 public clonotypes were shared, more than the approximately 1,000 shared among new patients. TRBV28, TRBJ1-2 and TRBJ2-5 emerged as the favored segments in persistent disease.

This CDR3 region has 15 residues. Germline V gene sequence: CDR1 SGHRS, CDR2 YFSETQ. V was trimmed by 3 bases and J by 4 bases, leaving 15 bases between them. About this clonotype: Its cognate antigen is unknown.

The time point is: persistent/refractory GD, antithyroid drugs over 5 years with positive TRAb. The TCR library used RNA extracted from PBMCs. The peripheral blood volume drawn was roughly 9.9 milliliters, and it was collected into EDTA tubes. Through Arm-PCR of CDR3 regions and iRepertoire HTBI primers, TCR beta libraries were built. TCRdb re-derived calls from the multiplex PCR reads in MiXCR, one entry per CDR3 protein. This sample yields around 460,000 distinct CDR3 sequences, of which 20% to 25% are seen a single time; approximately 6.4% belongs to the top ten. The receptor comes from a female donor with Graves disease. Specimen: peripheral blood mononuclear cells (PBMCs), collected when the disease was refractory, from a patient treated with antithyroid drugs. This chain links TRBV5-1 with TRBJ2-3; D is uncertain. The CDR3 nucleotides read TGCGCCAGCAGCTCATTCCATGATTACCCAGATACGCAGTATTTT. Amino acid sequence: CASSSFHDYPDTQYF.